This section outlines one TCR beta chain sequence together with its context. The sample belongs to a study of blood T cell repertoires in COVID-19. Study-level information: Sites in the United States, Italy and Spain provided acute and convalescent COVID-19 samples.

Per the original data handling: Amplifying reference gene primers gave estimates of nucleated cell counts. Sequencing was performed with immunoSEQ multiplex PCR; in TCRdb, only in-frame clones are kept and a portion is missing. From that table come the V and J calls and clone size; the DNA was used to work out D and trimming. The sample lists roughly 380,000 clones, roughly 90% seen once, with roughly 1.6% in the top ten. CDR1 is MDHEN and CDR2 is SYDVKM in the germline V gene. The length of the CDR3 is 13 residues. V shed 9 bases and J shed 0 bases, with 9 bases lying between them. It was during active infection that Seattle patients were enrolled and then longitudinally followed.

The chain joins TRBV28 to TRBJ1-3; D unclear. The sequence came from a woman aged 40 to 50 with COVID-19, enrolled during active disease. Sample: peripheral blood. The CDR3 nucleotides read TGTGCCAGTAGAGAGAGCTCTGGAAACACCATATATTTT. This encodes CASRESSGNTIYF.